This record concerns one TCR beta chain sequence. Its matching antigen is unknown. This entry belongs to a study of OX40 agonist ivuxolimab in advanced cancers. Points from the study as a whole: Low normalized T-cell clonal expansion was additionally recorded for some nonresponders.

The protocol was immunoSEQ multiplex PCR, while the TCRdb copy is restricted to in-frame clones and leaves out a portion. Here the sample spans 40,000 to 60,000 clones, roughly 93% being singletons. The germline V and J ends were trimmed by 8 bases and 3 bases, with 11 bases remaining between them. The CDR3 consists of 12 residues. Germline V lookup: CDR1 SNHLY, CDR2 FYNNEI. J is TRBJ2-7 and V is TRBV2, with TRBD2 as a possible D gene (6 bases). The receptor comes from an adult with an advanced solid tumor such as melanoma, head and neck, liver or kidney cancer. Sequencing used CD4+ or CD8+ T cells sorted from blood, obtained in a trial of the OX40 agonist ivuxolimab. This chain's CDR3 is CASLDGGYEQYF. CDR3 sequence (DNA): TGTGCCAGCCTCGACGGGGGCTACGAGCAGTACTTC.